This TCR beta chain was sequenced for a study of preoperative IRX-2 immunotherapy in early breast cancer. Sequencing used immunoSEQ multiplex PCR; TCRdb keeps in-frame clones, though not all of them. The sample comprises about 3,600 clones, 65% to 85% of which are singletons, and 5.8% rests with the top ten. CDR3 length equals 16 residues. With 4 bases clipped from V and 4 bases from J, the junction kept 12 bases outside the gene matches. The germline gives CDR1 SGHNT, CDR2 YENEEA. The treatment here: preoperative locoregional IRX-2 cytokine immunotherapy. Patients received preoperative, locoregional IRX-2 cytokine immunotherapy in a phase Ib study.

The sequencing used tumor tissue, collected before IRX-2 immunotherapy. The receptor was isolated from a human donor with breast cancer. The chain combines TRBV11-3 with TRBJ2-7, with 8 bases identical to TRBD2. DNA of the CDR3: TGTGCCAGCAGCTCCCGGAGCGGGAGCACAAGTTACGAGCAGTACTTC. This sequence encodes CASSSRSGSTSYEQYF.